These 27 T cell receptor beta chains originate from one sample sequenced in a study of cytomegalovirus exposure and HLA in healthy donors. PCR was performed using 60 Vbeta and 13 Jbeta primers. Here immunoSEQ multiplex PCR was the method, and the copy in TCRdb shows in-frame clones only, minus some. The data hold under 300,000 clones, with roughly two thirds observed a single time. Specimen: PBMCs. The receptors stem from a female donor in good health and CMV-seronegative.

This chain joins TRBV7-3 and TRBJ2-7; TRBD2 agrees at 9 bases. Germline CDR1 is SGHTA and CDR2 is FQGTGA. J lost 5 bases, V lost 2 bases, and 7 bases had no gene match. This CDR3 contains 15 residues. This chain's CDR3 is CASSLLVAGADEQYF. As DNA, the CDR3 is TGTGCCAGCAGCTTACTCGTAGCGGGAGCCGACGAGCAGTACTTC. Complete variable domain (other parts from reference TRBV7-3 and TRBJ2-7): GAGVSQTPSNKVTEKGKYVELRCDPISGHTALYWYRQSLGQGPEFLIYFQGTGAADDSGLPNDRFFAVRPEGSVSTLKIQRTERGDSAVYLCASSLLVAGADEQYFGPGTRLTVT.

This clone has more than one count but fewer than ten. The CDR3 DNA follows: TGTGCCAGCAGCAAGTCTAGGGCCAATCGGGCGGGAGGCCGTGACAATGAGCAGTTCTTC. This gives the protein CASSKSRANRAGGRDNEQFF. This chain connects TRBV21-1 to TRBJ2-1; the tabulated D call, TRBD2, remains unverified against the DNA. TRBV21-1 is labeled a pseudogene. The CDR3 loop spans 20 amino acids.

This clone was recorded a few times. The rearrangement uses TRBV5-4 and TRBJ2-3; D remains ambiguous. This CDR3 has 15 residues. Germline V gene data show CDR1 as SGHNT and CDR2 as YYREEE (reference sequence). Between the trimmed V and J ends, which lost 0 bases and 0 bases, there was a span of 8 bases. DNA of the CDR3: TGTGCCAGCAGCTTGGAGCCTACTAGCACAGATACGCAGTATTTT. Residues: CASSLEPTSTDTQYF.

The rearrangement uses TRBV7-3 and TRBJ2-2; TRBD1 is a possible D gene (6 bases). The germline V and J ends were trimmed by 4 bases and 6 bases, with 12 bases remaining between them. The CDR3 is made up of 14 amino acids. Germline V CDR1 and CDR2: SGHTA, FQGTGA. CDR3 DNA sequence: TGTGCCAGCAGCTCGAAGACAGGCCCCGGGGAGCTGTTTTTT. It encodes CASSSKTGPGELFF. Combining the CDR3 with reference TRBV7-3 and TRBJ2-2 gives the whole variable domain GAGVSQTPSNKVTEKGKYVELRCDPISGHTALYWYRQSLGQGPEFLIYFQGTGAADDSGLPNDRFFAVRPEGSVSTLKIQRTERGDSAVYLCASSSKTGPGELFFGEGSRLTVL.

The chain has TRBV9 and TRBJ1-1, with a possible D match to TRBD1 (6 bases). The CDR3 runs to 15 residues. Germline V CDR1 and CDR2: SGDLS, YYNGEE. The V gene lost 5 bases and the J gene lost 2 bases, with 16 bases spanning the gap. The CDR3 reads CASRAGEGSNTEAFF. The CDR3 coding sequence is TGTGCCAGCAGGGCAGGGGAGGGTAGTAACACTGAAGCTTTCTTT.

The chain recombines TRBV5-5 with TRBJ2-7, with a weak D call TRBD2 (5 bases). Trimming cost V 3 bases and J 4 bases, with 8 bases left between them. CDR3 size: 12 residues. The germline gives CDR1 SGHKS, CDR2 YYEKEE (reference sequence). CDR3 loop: CASSYRGYEQYF. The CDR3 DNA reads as TGTGCCAGCAGCTATAGAGGGTACGAGCAGTACTTC.

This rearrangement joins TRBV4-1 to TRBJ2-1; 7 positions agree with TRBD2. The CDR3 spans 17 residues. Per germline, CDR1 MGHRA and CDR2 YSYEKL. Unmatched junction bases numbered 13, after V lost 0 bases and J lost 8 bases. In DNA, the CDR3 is TGCGCCAGCAGCCAAGAAAGAGGGCCAGCGGGATTCGATGAGCAGTTCTTC. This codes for CASSQERGPAGFDEQFF.

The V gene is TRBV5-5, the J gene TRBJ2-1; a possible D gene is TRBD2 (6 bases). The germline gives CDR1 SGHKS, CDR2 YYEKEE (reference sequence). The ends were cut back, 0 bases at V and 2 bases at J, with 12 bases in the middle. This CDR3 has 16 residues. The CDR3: CASSLAGGVTYNEQFF. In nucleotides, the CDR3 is TGTGCCAGCAGCTTGGCCGGCGGGGTTACCTACAATGAGCAGTTCTTC. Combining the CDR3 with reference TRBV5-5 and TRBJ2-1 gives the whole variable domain DAGVTQSPTHLIKTRGQQVTLRCSPISGHKSVSWYQQVLGQGPQFIFQYYEKEERGRGNFPDRFSARQFPNYSSELNVNALLLGDSALYLCASSLAGGVTYNEQFFGPGTRLTVL.

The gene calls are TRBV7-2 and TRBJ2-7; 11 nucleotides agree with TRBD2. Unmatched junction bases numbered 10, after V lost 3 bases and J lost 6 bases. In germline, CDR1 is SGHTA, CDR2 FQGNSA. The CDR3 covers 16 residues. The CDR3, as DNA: TGTGCCAGCAGCTTCGCCTTCCTAGCGGGAGGTACCGAGCAGTACTTC. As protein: CASSFAFLAGGTEQYF.

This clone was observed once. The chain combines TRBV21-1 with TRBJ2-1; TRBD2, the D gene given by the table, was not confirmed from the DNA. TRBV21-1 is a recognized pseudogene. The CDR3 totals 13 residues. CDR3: CASTREGLNEQFF. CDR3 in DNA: TGTGCCAGTACCCGGGAGGGCCTCAATGAGCAGTTCTTC.

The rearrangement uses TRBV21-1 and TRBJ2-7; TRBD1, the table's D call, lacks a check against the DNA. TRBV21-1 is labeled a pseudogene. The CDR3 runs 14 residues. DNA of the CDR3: TGTGCCAGCAGCATGGGACAGGGGGAATACGAGCAGTACTTC. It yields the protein CASSMGQGEYEQYF.

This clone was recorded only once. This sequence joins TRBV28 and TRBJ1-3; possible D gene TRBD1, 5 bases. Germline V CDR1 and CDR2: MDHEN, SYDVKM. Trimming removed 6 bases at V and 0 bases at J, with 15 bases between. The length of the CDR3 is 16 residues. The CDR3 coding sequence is TGTGCCAGCAGACAATCCCGGGACTCCTCTGGAAACACCATATATTTT. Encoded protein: CASRQSRDSSGNTIYF.

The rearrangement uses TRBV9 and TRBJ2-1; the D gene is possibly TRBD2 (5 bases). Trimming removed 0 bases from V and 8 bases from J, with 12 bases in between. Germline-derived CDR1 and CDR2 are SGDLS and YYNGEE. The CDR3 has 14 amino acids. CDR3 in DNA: TGTGCCAGCAGCGTAGGTTGGCTAGCCGATGAGCAGTTCTTC. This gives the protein CASSVGWLADEQFF.

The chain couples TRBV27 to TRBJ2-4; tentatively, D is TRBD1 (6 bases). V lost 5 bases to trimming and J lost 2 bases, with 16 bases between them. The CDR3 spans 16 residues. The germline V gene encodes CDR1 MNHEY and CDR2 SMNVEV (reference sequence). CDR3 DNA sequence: TGTGCCAGCAGTCCCAACAGGGTCTGGTCCAAAAACATTCAGTACTTC. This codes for CASSPNRVWSKNIQYF.

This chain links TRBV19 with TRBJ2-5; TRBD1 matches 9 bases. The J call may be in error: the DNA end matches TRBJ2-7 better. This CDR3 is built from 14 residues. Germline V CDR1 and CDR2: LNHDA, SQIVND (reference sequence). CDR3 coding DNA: TGTGCCAGTAGCTCCGGGGGACAGGGCTACGAGCAGTACTTC. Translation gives CASSSGGQGYEQYF.

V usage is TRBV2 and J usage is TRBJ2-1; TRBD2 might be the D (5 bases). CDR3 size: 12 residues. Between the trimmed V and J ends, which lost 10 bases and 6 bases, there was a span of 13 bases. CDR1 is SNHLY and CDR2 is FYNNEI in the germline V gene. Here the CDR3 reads CAIGVHSNEQFF. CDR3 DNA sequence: TGTGCCATCGGGGTTCACAGCAATGAGCAGTTCTTC.

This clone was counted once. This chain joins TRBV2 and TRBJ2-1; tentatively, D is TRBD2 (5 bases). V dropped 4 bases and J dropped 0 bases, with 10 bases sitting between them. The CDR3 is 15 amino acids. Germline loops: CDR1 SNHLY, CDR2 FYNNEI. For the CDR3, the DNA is TGTGCCAGCAGTGTTGTAGCGATCTCCTACAATGAGCAGTTCTTC. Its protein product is CASSVVAISYNEQFF. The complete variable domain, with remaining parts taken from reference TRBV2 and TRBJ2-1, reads EPEVTQTPSHQVTQMGQEVILRCVPISNHLYFYWYRQILGQKVEFLVSFYNNEISEKSEIFDDQFSVERPDGSNFTLKIRSTKLEDSAMYFCASSVVAISYNEQFFGPGTRLTVL.

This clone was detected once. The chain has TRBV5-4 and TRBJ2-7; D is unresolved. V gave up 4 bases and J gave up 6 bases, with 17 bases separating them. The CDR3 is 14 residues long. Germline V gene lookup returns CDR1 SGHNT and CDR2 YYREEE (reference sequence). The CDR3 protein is CASSDSILLSEQYF. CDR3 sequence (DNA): TGTGCCAGCAGCGATAGCATCCTCCTCAGCGAGCAGTACTTC.

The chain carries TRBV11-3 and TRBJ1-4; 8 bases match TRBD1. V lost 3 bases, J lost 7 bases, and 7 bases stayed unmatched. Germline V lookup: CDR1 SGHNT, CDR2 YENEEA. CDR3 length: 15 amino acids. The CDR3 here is CASSFRTGNLEKLFF. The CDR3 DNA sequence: TGTGCCAGCAGCTTCAGGACAGGGAATCTTGAAAAACTGTTTTTT.

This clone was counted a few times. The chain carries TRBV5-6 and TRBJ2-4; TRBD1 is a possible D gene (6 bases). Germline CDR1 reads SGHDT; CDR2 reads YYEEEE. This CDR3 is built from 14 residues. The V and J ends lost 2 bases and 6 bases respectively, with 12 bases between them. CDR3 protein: CASSLGTGPNIQYF. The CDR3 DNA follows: TGTGCCAGCAGCTTAGGAACAGGGCCAAACATTCAGTACTTC.

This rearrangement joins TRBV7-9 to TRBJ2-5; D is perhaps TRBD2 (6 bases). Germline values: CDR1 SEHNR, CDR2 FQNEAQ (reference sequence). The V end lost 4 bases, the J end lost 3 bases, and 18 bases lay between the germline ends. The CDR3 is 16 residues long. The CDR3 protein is CASSYSGGEKKETQYF. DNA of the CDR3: TGTGCCAGCAGCTACAGCGGAGGGGAGAAAAAAGAGACCCAGTACTTC.

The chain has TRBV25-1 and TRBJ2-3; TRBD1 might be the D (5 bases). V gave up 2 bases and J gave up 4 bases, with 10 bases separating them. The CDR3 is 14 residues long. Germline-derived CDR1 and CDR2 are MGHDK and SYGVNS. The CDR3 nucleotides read TGTGCCAGCAGTGAACAGGGTAGGGCAGATACGCAGTATTTT. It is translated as CASSEQGRADTQYF.

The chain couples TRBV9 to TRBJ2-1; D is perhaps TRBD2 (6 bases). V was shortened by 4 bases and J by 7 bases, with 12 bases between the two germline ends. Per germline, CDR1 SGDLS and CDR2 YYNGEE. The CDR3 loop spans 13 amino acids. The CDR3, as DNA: TGTGCCAGCAGCTATCTAGGAGGGAATGAGCAGTTCTTC. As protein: CASSYLGGNEQFF. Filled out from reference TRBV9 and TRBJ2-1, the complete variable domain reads DSGVTQTPKHLITATGQRVTLRCSPRSGDLSVYWYQQSLDQGLQFLIQYYNGEERAKGNILERFSAQQFPDLHSELNLSSLELGDSALYFCASSYLGGNEQFFGPGTRLTVL.

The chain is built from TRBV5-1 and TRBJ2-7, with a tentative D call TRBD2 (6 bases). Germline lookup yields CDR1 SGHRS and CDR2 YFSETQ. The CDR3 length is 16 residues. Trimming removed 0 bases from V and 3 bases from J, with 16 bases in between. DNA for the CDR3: TGCGCCAGCAGCTTGGCCACTAGCAGCCAGTTCTACGAGCAGTACTTC. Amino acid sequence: CASSLATSSQFYEQYF.

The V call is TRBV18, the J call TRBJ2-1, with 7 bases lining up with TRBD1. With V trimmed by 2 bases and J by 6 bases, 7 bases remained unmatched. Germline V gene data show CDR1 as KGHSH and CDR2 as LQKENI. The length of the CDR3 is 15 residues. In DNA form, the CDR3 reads TGTGCCAGCTCACCAGGACAGGCGGGCGTCAATGAGCAGTTCTTC. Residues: CASSPGQAGVNEQFF.

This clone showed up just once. The CDR3 loop reads CASSLGGRDYEQYF. In DNA form, the CDR3 reads TGTGCCAGCAGCCTGGGGGGGAGGGACTACGAGCAGTACTTC. This chain uses TRBV9 with TRBJ2-7; 7 bases agree with TRBD2. V shed 4 bases and J 3 bases; nucleotides not matched to a gene: 7. The germline V gene has CDR1 SGDLS and CDR2 YYNGEE. This CDR3 has 14 amino acids.

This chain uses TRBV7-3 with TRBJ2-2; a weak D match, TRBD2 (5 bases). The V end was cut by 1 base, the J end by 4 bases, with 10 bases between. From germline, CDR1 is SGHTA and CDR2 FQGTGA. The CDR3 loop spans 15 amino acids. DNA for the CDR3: TGTGCCAGCAGCTTAAATTCCGGAGGCACCGGGGAGCTGTTTTTT. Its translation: CASSLNSGGTGELFF. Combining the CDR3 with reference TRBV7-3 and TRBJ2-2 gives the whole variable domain GAGVSQTPSNKVTEKGKYVELRCDPISGHTALYWYRQSLGQGPEFLIYFQGTGAADDSGLPNDRFFAVRPEGSVSTLKIQRTERGDSAVYLCASSLNSGGTGELFFGEGSRLTVL.